A single sample gave rise to the 22 T cell receptor beta chains below, sequenced in a study of blood T cells in healthy people across ages (dated by TCRdb to between 2014 and 2017). The protocol used for the library was 5' RACE. Sequencing was performed on an Illumina HiSeq 2500. A second 7 to 11 cycle PCR used a sample-barcoded 5' primer and a J-beta primer mix. The public reads were reanalyzed by TCRdb: fastp trimming at Q25, MiXCR alignment, in-frame beta chains only. Identical CDR3 protein sequences are pooled into one entry, listed with their most common genes and DNA. This sample holds roughly 1.7 million distinct CDR3 sequences; around 35% were observed only once. The ten largest clones add up to about 11% of the sample. The source material was blood. All receptors derive from a woman aged 25 to 39 in good health.

The rearrangement uses TRBV7-9 and TRBJ2-5; the D gene is possibly TRBD1 (5 bases). Germline CDR1 and CDR2: SEHNR and FQNEAQ (reference sequence). V was cut by 4 bases and J by 4 bases, with 10 bases left in between. The CDR3 runs 13 residues. In DNA, the CDR3 is TGTGCCAGCAGCTCAGACAGCCGAGAGACCCAGTACTTC. Translating gives CASSSDSRETQYF.

Notes on this clonotype: A much larger clone differs by one base, so this may be a read error. The rearrangement links TRBV5-1 to TRBJ2-1; TRBD1 agrees at 7 bases. The CDR3 is 13 amino acids. CDR1 and CDR2 (germline): SGHRS, YFSETQ. CDR3 amino acids: CVSSTTGRNEQFF. CDR3 in DNA: TGCGTCAGCAGCACGACAGGGCGCAATGAGCAGTTCTTC.

This chain links TRBV5-1 with TRBJ2-2; D possibly corresponds to TRBD2 (7 bases). Looked up from germline, CDR1 is SGHRS and CDR2 is YFSETQ. Trimming removed 3 bases at V and 4 bases at J, with 13 bases between. The CDR3 is 15 amino acids. The CDR3 loop reads CASSSGGLGTGELFF. DNA for the CDR3: TGCGCCAGCAGCTCCGGGGGGCTGGGCACCGGGGAGCTGTTTTTT.

The rearrangement links TRBV10-3 to TRBJ2-1, with 9 nucleotides matching TRBD1. The trim removed 7 bases at V and 10 bases at J, leaving 8 bases unmatched. Germline V gene lookup returns CDR1 ENHRY and CDR2 SYGVKD. This CDR3 spans 13 amino acids. The chain's CDR3 is CAIKPGQGWEQFF. The CDR3 DNA sequence: TGTGCCATCAAACCGGGACAGGGTTGGGAGCAGTTCTTC.

The chain joins TRBV4-1 to TRBJ2-3; 7 positions agree with TRBD2. Unmatched junction bases numbered 8, after V lost 6 bases and J lost 2 bases. The CDR3 has 15 amino acids. The germline V gene encodes CDR1 MGHRA and CDR2 YSYEKL. The CDR3 region is CASRERGVSTDTQYF. The CDR3 bases are TGCGCCAGCAGGGAGCGGGGAGTTTCCACAGATACGCAGTATTTT.

The rearrangement joins TRBV18 to TRBJ1-2, with 7 bases fitting TRBD1. The CDR3 runs 16 residues. The trim removed 0 bases at V and 10 bases at J, leaving 14 bases unmatched. Germline CDR1 KGHSH, CDR2 LQKENI. The CDR3 bases are TGTGCCAGCTCACCACCGGACCAGGGGGTTTACCATGACTACACCTTC. Translation gives CASSPPDQGVYHDYTF. The entire variable domain, with the rest obtained from reference TRBV18 and TRBJ1-2, is as follows: NAGVMQNPRHLVRRRGQEARLRCSPMKGHSHVYWYRQLPEEGLKFMVYLQKENIIDESGMPKERFSAEFPKEGPSILRIQQVVRGDSAAYFCASSPPDQGVYHDYTFGSGTRLTVV.

This clonotype appeared a few times. The chain joins TRBV6-5 to TRBJ2-1; 7 bases are shared with TRBD1. V lost 2 bases to trimming and J lost 7 bases; unmatched junction nucleotides: 11. The CDR3 is 16 residues long. Germline CDR1 is MNHEY and CDR2 is SVGAGI. The CDR3 coding sequence is TGTGCCAGCAGTTACCCCACTGAATCAGGGGGAAATGAGCAGTTCTTC. Translating it yields CASSYPTESGGNEQFF.

This chain uses TRBV4-1 with TRBJ1-5; possibly TRBD1 for D (6 bases). There are 15 residues in the CDR3. V was cut by 1 base and J by 5 bases, with 12 bases left in between. The V gene's germline CDR1 is MGHRA and CDR2 YSYEKL. Here the CDR3 reads CASSQGHRDDQPQHF. The CDR3 nucleotides read TGCGCCAGCAGCCAAGGCCACAGGGACGATCAGCCCCAGCATTTT.

This clonotype came up many times. V and J are TRBV9 and TRBJ2-7, with 10 bases fitting TRBD2. Germline V gene lookup returns CDR1 SGDLS and CDR2 YYNGEE. The CDR3 spans 16 residues. Trimming at V came to 3 bases and at J to 4 bases, leaving 10 bases not matched to a gene. This CDR3 is CASSAPAGGVVYEQYF. CDR3 coding DNA: TGTGCCAGCAGCGCCCCAGCGGGAGGGGTTGTGTACGAGCAGTACTTC. Based on the CDR3 plus reference TRBV9 and TRBJ2-7, the full variable domain is DSGVTQTPKHLITATGQRVTLRCSPRSGDLSVYWYQQSLDQGLQFLIQYYNGEERAKGNILERFSAQQFPDLHSELNLSSLELGDSALYFCASSAPAGGVVYEQYFGPGTRLTVT.

This clonotype was recorded a few times. The CDR3 sequence: CASSTWAKSYNEQFF. Here the CDR3 DNA reads TGTGCCAGTAGTACCTGGGCGAAGTCTTACAATGAGCAGTTCTTC. V is TRBV19 and J is TRBJ2-1; no clear D. The V and J ends lost 4 bases and 4 bases respectively, with 14 bases between them. Germline V gene data show CDR1 as LNHDA and CDR2 as SQIVND (reference sequence). CDR3 size: 15 residues.

This clonotype was seen a few times. A much larger clone differs by one base, so this may be a read error. The chain recombines TRBV27 with TRBJ2-5; 9 nucleotides match TRBD1. V lost 5 bases, J lost 11 bases, and 9 bases stayed unmatched. Germline V gene sequence: CDR1 MNHEY, CDR2 SMNVEV (reference sequence). The CDR3 extends over 13 amino acids. This CDR3 reads CASSPDRGNEQYF. CDR3 coding DNA: TGTGCCAGCAGTCCGGACAGGGGCAATGAGCAGTACTTC.

The rearrangement joins TRBV20-1 to TRBJ1-2; the D gene is possibly TRBD1 (6 bases). CDR3 length: 15 amino acids. From germline, CDR1 is DFQATT and CDR2 SNEGSKA (reference sequence). Trimming took 6 bases from V and 4 from J, leaving 21 bases between them. The CDR3 spells CSASAGGGLTYGYTF. Here the CDR3 DNA reads TGCAGTGCCTCCGCAGGCGGGGGGCTTACCTATGGCTACACCTTC.

This clonotype occurred a few times. The chain recombines TRBV10-3 with TRBJ1-1, with TRBD1 matching over 7 bases. The junction had 8 bases not matched to a gene; V was cut back by 7 bases and J by 0 bases. This CDR3 has 15 amino acids. Germline V gene data show CDR1 as ENHRY and CDR2 as SYGVKD. The CDR3 sequence is CAIKRDSVMNTEAFF. The CDR3 DNA is TGTGCCATCAAACGGGACAGCGTAATGAACACTGAAGCTTTCTTT.

This clonotype was observed a few times. Germline is not matched at one junction end, which may reflect a read error. The gene calls are TRBV5-1 and TRBJ2-7; no clear D. CDR1 SGHRS and CDR2 YFSETQ come from the germline V gene. The CDR3 length is 15 residues. The CDR3: CASSLADSRSYEQYF. In DNA form, the CDR3 reads TGCGCCAGCAGTTTGGCCGACTCCCGCTCCTACGAGCAGTACTTC.

This clonotype was observed a handful of times. The rearrangement joins TRBV5-1 to TRBJ2-3, with D tentatively TRBD1 or TRBD2 (5 bases each). The CDR3 has 17 amino acids. The V end was cut by 4 bases, the J end by 6 bases, with 24 bases between. Germline CDR1 and CDR2: SGHRS and YFSETQ. CDR3: CASSPLHGTPKEDTQYF. The CDR3 bases are TGCGCCAGCAGCCCCCTTCACGGGACCCCAAAGGAGGATACGCAGTATTTT.

This chain joins TRBV20-1 and TRBJ1-2, with TRBD1 matching 9 bases. V shed 5 bases and J 6 bases; nucleotides not matched to a gene: 7. The germline gives CDR1 DFQATT, CDR2 SNEGSKA (reference sequence). The CDR3 runs 13 residues. CDR3 sequence (DNA): TGCAGTGCTGAGGACAGGGGAAGAAATGGCTACACCTTC. Its translation is CSAEDRGRNGYTF.

This clonotype occurred a few times. The chain recombines TRBV9 with TRBJ2-1; 7 bases are shared with TRBD2. The germline gives CDR1 SGDLS, CDR2 YYNGEE. V was pared by 0 bases and J by 15 bases, with 6 bases of the junction left unmatched. The CDR3 spans 12 residues. The CDR3: CASSVEGGKGFF. CDR3 sequence (DNA): TGTGCCAGCAGCGTAGAGGGAGGGAAGGGGTTCTTC.

This clonotype was counted a few times. This chain joins TRBV2 and TRBJ2-3; 10 bases line up with TRBD2. CDR3 length: 16 residues. Losses at the gene ends were 7 bases for V and 0 bases for J; bases not matched to a gene: 7. Per germline, CDR1 SNHLY and CDR2 FYNNEI. Here the CDR3 DNA reads TGTGCCAGCACCAGGACTAGCGGACAGAGCACAGATACGCAGTATTTT. Its protein is CASTRTSGQSTDTQYF.

A few counts support this clonotype. The chain links TRBV12-3 or TRBV12-4 to TRBJ2-5, with a weak D call TRBD2 (7 bases). V lost 2 bases and J lost 11, with 15 bases in between. The CDR3 spans 13 residues. The CDR3 DNA follows: TGTGCCAGCAGTTTACTGGGGGCGCGGGAGCAGTACTTC. This translates into CASSLLGAREQYF.

This clonotype was picked up a small number of times. This CDR3 reads CSALDLKETQYF. The CDR3 region has the DNA TGCAGTGCTTTGGACTTGAAAGAGACCCAGTACTTC. The chain links TRBV20-1 to TRBJ2-5; maybe TRBD2 (5 bases). CDR1 is DFQATT, CDR2 SNEGSKA, per germline (reference sequence). This CDR3 is 12 amino acids long. Deletions cut 5 bases from V and 3 bases from J, with 10 bases between.

On this clonotype itself: This could be a read error, since a much larger clone is one nucleotide away. The chain carries TRBV7-9 and TRBJ2-1; D is uncertain. V lost 5 bases and J lost 9, with 11 bases in between. The CDR3 is made up of 12 amino acids. The V gene's germline CDR1 is SEHNR and CDR2 FQNEAQ (reference sequence). In nucleotides, the CDR3 is TGTGCCAGCAGCATAGATGGCGGTGAGCAGTTCTTC. It encodes CASSIDGGEQFF.

On this clonotype: An end of the junction does not agree with germline; a read error may underlie this. The CDR3 is CASSFGGDQLQHF. As DNA, the CDR3 is TGTGCCAGCAGTTTCGGCGGAGATCAGCTCCAGCATTTT. The V and J genes are TRBV12-3 or TRBV12-4 and TRBJ1-5; D remains ambiguous. CDR3 length: 13 amino acids.